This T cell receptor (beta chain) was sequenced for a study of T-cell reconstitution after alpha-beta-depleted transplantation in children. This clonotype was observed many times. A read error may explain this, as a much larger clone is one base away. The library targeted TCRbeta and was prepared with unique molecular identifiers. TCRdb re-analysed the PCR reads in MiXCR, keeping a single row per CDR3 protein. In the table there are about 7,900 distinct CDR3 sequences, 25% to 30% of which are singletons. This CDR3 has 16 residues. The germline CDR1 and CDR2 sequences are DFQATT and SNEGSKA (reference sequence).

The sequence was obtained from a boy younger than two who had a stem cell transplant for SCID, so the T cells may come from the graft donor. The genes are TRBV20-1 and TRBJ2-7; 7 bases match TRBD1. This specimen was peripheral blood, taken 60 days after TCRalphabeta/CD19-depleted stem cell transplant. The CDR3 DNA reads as TGCTGTGCTAGAGAGAGACTCGGACAGGCCTACGAAGGGCAGTACTTC. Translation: CCARERLGQAYEGQYF.